This T cell receptor beta chain was obtained from a study of blood T cell repertoires in COVID-19. About the research overall: Some COVID-19 samples were acute and others convalescent; all came from the United States, Italy and Spain. Sample material is recorded as cDNA or gDNA derived from T cells, B-cell-depleted T cells, or PBMCs.

Deletions cut 2 bases from V and 6 bases from J, with 11 bases between. This CDR3 spans 13 amino acids. Germline CDR1 reads SGHNT; CDR2 reads YYREEE (reference sequence). TCRdb's copy holds only in-frame clones and misses some; the assay was immunoSEQ multiplex PCR. Among about 160,000 clones listed, less than 85% were seen once. The sample was peripheral blood. The chain has TRBV5-4 and TRBJ1-2; TRBD1 is a possible D gene (5 bases). This TCR was sampled from a woman aged 80 or over with active or convalescent COVID-19. The DNA for the CDR3 is TGTGCCAGCAGCTTCCAGGGCCAAGATGGCTACACCTTC. Translated: CASSFQGQDGYTF.